This passage covers 23 T cell receptor beta chains from one sample sequenced in a study of blood T cell repertoires in COVID-19. Produced via immunoSEQ multiplex PCR; TCRdb's table is partial and in-frame only. The sample records about 170,000 clones, about 80% being singletons. Sample: peripheral blood. All receptors come from a woman older than 75 with acute or convalescent COVID-19.

The sample holds a few counts of this clone. The rearrangement uses TRBV7-9 and TRBJ2-7; 9 bases line up with TRBD1. Trimming at V came to 2 bases and at J to 1 base, leaving 6 bases not matched to a gene. Per germline, CDR1 SEHNR and CDR2 FQNEAQ (reference sequence). There are 16 residues in the CDR3. This chain's CDR3 is CASSLPYGTGSYEQYF. DNA of the CDR3: TGTGCCAGCAGCTTACCTTATGGGACAGGGTCCTACGAGCAGTACTTC.

The genes are TRBV27 and TRBJ1-1; 8 bases map to TRBD1. Germline CDR1 MNHEY, CDR2 SMNVEV (reference sequence). This CDR3 spans 15 amino acids. Trimming took 1 base from V and 4 from J; bases not matched to a gene: 5. In DNA form, the CDR3 reads TGTGCCAGCAGTTTATGGGCAGGGGGCACCACTGAAGCTTTCTTT. The encoded protein is CASSLWAGGTTEAFF.

The rearrangement joins TRBV5-6 to TRBJ1-1; D is ambiguous. The CDR3 runs 14 residues. Germline V gene lookup returns CDR1 SGHDT and CDR2 YYEEEE. V lost 2 bases, J lost 2 bases, and 10 bases lay in between. CDR3 sequence: CASSFHGFNTEAFF. The CDR3 region has the DNA TGTGCCAGCAGCTTCCACGGGTTTAACACTGAAGCTTTCTTT.

The genes are TRBV5-1 and TRBJ2-1; 8 bases line up with TRBD1. V shed 4 bases, J shed 9 bases, and the junction held 6 bases outside the gene matches. Germline CDR1 is SGHRS and CDR2 is YFSETQ. The CDR3 is 13 amino acids. The CDR3 DNA sequence: TGCGCCAGCAGCGCCGGACAGGGAGGTGAGCAGTTCTTC. This codes for CASSAGQGGEQFF.

This clone was seen a single time. The chain is built from TRBV30 and TRBJ1-6; 7 nucleotides agree with TRBD1. The junction had 16 bases not matched to a gene; V was cut back by 0 bases and J by 8 bases. This CDR3 comprises 18 residues. Germline assignment: CDR1 GTSNPN and CDR2 SVGIG (reference sequence). CDR3 region: CAWSVRRQGGRRYSPLHF. The CDR3 bases are TGTGCCTGGAGTGTTAGGAGACAGGGAGGAAGGCGGTATTCACCCCTCCACTTT.

The V call is TRBV6-6, the J call TRBJ2-3; 12 bases are a match to TRBD2. This CDR3 contains 19 residues. Trimming at V came to 5 bases and at J to 6 bases, leaving 18 bases not matched to a gene. Germline loops: CDR1 MNHNY, CDR2 SVGAGI (reference sequence). CDR3 in DNA: TGTGCCAGCAGTCACCACGGGCTAGCGGGAGGGCCGGGAGATGATACGCAGTATTTT. As protein: CASSHHGLAGGPGDDTQYF.

The table lists this clone with a count of one. This rearrangement joins TRBV10-1 to TRBJ1-1; the D gene is possibly TRBD1 (5 bases). V lost 5 bases and J lost 1, with 11 bases in between. This CDR3 region has 14 residues. The germline CDR1 and CDR2 sequences are WNHNN and SYGVQD (reference sequence). CDR3: CASSMGRANTEAFF. Written as DNA, the CDR3 is TGCGCCAGCAGTATGGGGCGAGCGAACACTGAAGCTTTCTTT.

J is TRBJ1-1 and V is TRBV7-2; the D is unclear. This CDR3 is 14 amino acids long. Between the trimmed V and J ends, which lost 1 base and 4 bases, there was a span of 10 bases. Germline CDR1 is SGHTA and CDR2 is FQGNSA. CDR3 nucleotides: TGTGCCAGCAGCTTAGTGGCGGTGGGCACTGAAGCTTTCTTT. Its translation: CASSLVAVGTEAFF. Filled out from reference TRBV7-2 and TRBJ1-1, the complete variable domain reads GAGVSQSPSNKVTEKGKDVELRCDPISGHTALYWYRQSLGQGLEFLIYFQGNSAPDKSGLPSDRFSAERTGGSVSTLTIQRTQQEDSAVYLCASSLVAVGTEAFFGQGTRLTVV.

This clone has just one count. This sequence joins TRBV18 and TRBJ2-2; possible D gene TRBD2, 6 bases. CDR1 KGHSH and CDR2 LQKENI come from the germline V gene. Trimming left V 3 bases short and J 4 bases short, with 15 bases between. The length of the CDR3 is 16 residues. The CDR3 sequence is CASSPGGKGVTGELFF. CDR3 nucleotide sequence: TGTGCCAGCTCACCGGGCGGGAAGGGAGTCACCGGGGAGCTGTTTTTT.

The genes are TRBV7-2 and TRBJ2-1; TRBD2 aligns across 7 bases. With 6 bases clipped from V and 8 bases from J, the junction kept 10 bases outside the gene matches. This CDR3 is built from 14 residues. Germline CDR1 SGHTA, CDR2 FQGNSA. CDR3 DNA sequence: TGTGCCAGCAGTCCCGCAGCGGGAAGGGATGAGCAGTTCTTC. Translation gives CASSPAAGRDEQFF.

This clone was seen just once. V is TRBV7-9 and J is TRBJ2-6; 9 nucleotides match TRBD1. Germline V gene lookup returns CDR1 SEHNR and CDR2 FQNEAQ (reference sequence). V lost 2 bases to trimming and J lost 2 bases; unmatched junction nucleotides: 4. This CDR3 contains 17 residues. CDR3 bases: TGTGCCAGCAGCTTAAAAGGACAGGGGACTGGGGCCAACGTCCTGACTTTC. Encoded protein: CASSLKGQGTGANVLTF.

The genes are TRBV27 and TRBJ1-1; a possible D gene is TRBD1 (5 bases). Germline assignment: CDR1 MNHEY and CDR2 SMNVEV (reference sequence). V was trimmed by 2 bases and J by 10 bases, leaving 8 bases between them. The CDR3 runs to 11 residues. CDR3 in DNA: TGTGCCAGCAGTTTAGGACACAGAGCTTTCTTT. It is translated as CASSLGHRAFF.

The J gene is TRBJ2-1, the V gene TRBV24-1; TRBD2 matches 11 bases. The ends lost 3 bases at V and 8 bases at J; junction bases unmatched: 8. The CDR3 is 16 residues long. The V gene's germline CDR1 is KGHDR and CDR2 SFDVKD. The CDR3 nucleotides read TGTGCCACCAGTGATGCGATAGCGGGAGGGCCTGATGAGCAGTTCTTC. Encoded protein: CATSDAIAGGPDEQFF.

V is TRBV9 and J is TRBJ2-7; the D gene is possibly TRBD1 (6 bases). Trimming took off 4 bases at V and 7 bases at J, with 21 bases between the two ends. The germline V gene encodes CDR1 SGDLS and CDR2 YYNGEE. The CDR3 has 15 amino acids. The CDR3 nucleotides are TGTGCCAGCAGCCAGGGGACCGCCGGGTTGGGGGAGCAGTACTTC. This codes for CASSQGTAGLGEQYF.

The V gene is TRBV24-1, the J gene TRBJ2-2; 11 bases fit TRBD2. The CDR3 has 17 amino acids. V lost 3 bases and J lost 3; bases outside the gene matches: 5. Germline loops: CDR1 KGHDR, CDR2 SFDVKD. As DNA, the CDR3 is TGTGCCACCAGTGATGCTGCTAGCGGGGGGTACACCGGGGAGCTGTTTTTT. Its translation: CATSDAASGGYTGELFF.

Sample share makes this clone large. This chain uses TRBV12-5 with TRBJ2-2, with D possibly being TRBD2 (8 bases). V lost 7 bases and J 13 bases, leaving 25 bases between the germline ends. The CDR3 runs to 15 residues. Germline CDR1 and CDR2: LGHNT and FRNRAP. The CDR3, as DNA: TGTGCTAGTGCCCCCGCGGGGGGACAGTCCTTCGGGCTGTTTTTT. This gives the protein CASAPAGGQSFGLFF. Combining the CDR3 with reference TRBV12-5 and TRBJ2-2 gives the whole variable domain DARVTQTPRHKVTEMGQEVTMRCQPILGHNTVFWYRQTMMQGLELLAYFRNRAPLDDSGMPKDRFSAEMPDATLATLKIQPSEPRDSAVYFCASAPAGGQSFGLFFGEGSRLTVL.

The J gene is TRBJ2-1, the V gene TRBV2; unclear D gene. This CDR3 has 13 amino acids. V lost 4 bases, J lost 4 bases, and 8 bases lay in between. From germline, CDR1 is SNHLY and CDR2 FYNNEI. The CDR3 sequence: CASSGNSYNEQFF. As DNA, the CDR3 is TGTGCCAGCAGTGGTAACTCTTACAATGAGCAGTTCTTC.

CDR3 DNA sequence: TGTGCCAGCAGCTTACTGGGGCCGAACACTGAAGCTTTCTTT. Translation: CASSLLGPNTEAFF. The V call is TRBV7-2, the J call TRBJ1-1, with D possibly being TRBD1 (5 bases). The V gene's germline CDR1 is SGHTA and CDR2 FQGNSA. Trimming took 2 bases from V and 1 from J, leaving 8 bases between them. This CDR3 has 14 residues.

The chain uses TRBV9 and TRBJ1-6; TRBD1 agrees at 8 bases. In germline, CDR1 is SGDLS, CDR2 YYNGEE. The ends lost 4 bases at V and 10 bases at J; junction bases unmatched: 10. The CDR3 runs 15 residues. CDR3: CASSSTDRVGSPLHF. CDR3 sequence (DNA): TGTGCCAGCAGCTCGACGGACAGGGTAGGGTCACCCCTCCACTTT.

The V and J genes are TRBV6-5 and TRBJ2-7, with a tentative D call TRBD1 (6 bases). The CDR3 length is 16 residues. Trimming removed 0 bases at V and 5 bases at J, with 17 bases between. Germline V gives CDR1 MNHEY, CDR2 SVGAGI. This CDR3 is CASSYSAGVRIHEQYF. The CDR3 region has the DNA TGTGCCAGCAGTTACTCGGCAGGGGTGCGGATCCACGAGCAGTACTTC.

The chain has TRBV10-3 and TRBJ2-3; D may be TRBD2 (5 bases). Looked up from germline, CDR1 is ENHRY and CDR2 is SYGVKD. The CDR3 runs 14 residues. The germline V and J ends were trimmed by 4 bases and 2 bases, with 10 bases remaining between them. The CDR3 sequence: CAISGSGATDTQYF. As DNA, the CDR3 is TGTGCCATCAGTGGCAGCGGAGCCACAGATACGCAGTATTTT.

In this sample, this clone turned up a few times. The chain joins TRBV9 to TRBJ1-1; D is possibly TRBD1 (5 bases). Germline CDR1 and CDR2: SGDLS and YYNGEE. Trimming pared 4 bases from V and 1 base from J, leaving 11 bases between. CDR3 length equals 14 residues. In DNA, the CDR3 is TGTGCCAGCAGCAGGAGAGACAGGAACACTGAAGCTTTCTTT. This encodes CASSRRDRNTEAFF. The variable domain in full, with the rest retrieved from reference TRBV9 and TRBJ1-1, is DSGVTQTPKHLITATGQRVTLRCSPRSGDLSVYWYQQSLDQGLQFLIQYYNGEERAKGNILERFSAQQFPDLHSELNLSSLELGDSALYFCASSRRDRNTEAFFGQGTRLTVV.

This clone occurred once. CDR3 in amino acids: CASRRDSSYEQYF. CDR3 sequence (DNA): TGTGCCAGCAGAAGGGACAGCTCCTACGAGCAGTACTTC. V gene TRBV2 combines with J gene TRBJ2-7, with 7 bases identical to TRBD1. The CDR3 consists of 13 residues. From germline, CDR1 is SNHLY and CDR2 FYNNEI. Trimming took 6 bases from V and 0 from J; bases not matched to a gene: 2.